The clone carrying this T cell receptor (beta chain) has ten or more counts. The antigen is undetermined. Samples each supplied around 640 ng of bulk tumor genomic DNA as template. Far-apart biopsies, several per primary tumor, were taken during surgery. Undergoing curative surgery were patients whose non-small cell lung cancer was untreated and newly diagnosed. CDR3 of TCR beta was amplified by multiplex PCR that used 32 V and 13 J primers. Via MiXCR, TCRdb re-called the multiplex PCR reads, giving one row per CDR3 protein. Altogether 6,000 to 8,500 distinct CDR3 sequences are present, 22% being singletons, with the ten largest covering over 12%. The ends lost 6 bases at V and 8 bases at J; junction bases unmatched: 1. This CDR3 has 11 residues. Germline V gene sequence: CDR1 SNHLY, CDR2 FYNNEI. The sample belongs to a study of immune heterogeneity within non-small cell lung tumors. Across the study: Histologically, a few tumors were squamous cell carcinomas and nine to eleven were non-squamous carcinomas. The remaining 1 tumor was not otherwise specified. Points from the study as a whole: Alongside site-unique high-frequency clones, identical dominant CDR3 beta clonotypes recurred across tumor sites within a patient. Individual patients' high-frequency T-cell receptor beta clonotypes were largely distinct from one another.

Input material: lung tumor tissue. The chain links TRBV2 to TRBJ2-4; 7 bases map to TRBD1. The TCR was taken from a man in his fifties or sixties with non-small cell lung cancer. The CDR3 loop reads CASRQGDIQYF. The CDR3 nucleotides are TGTGCCAGCAGGCAGGGGGACATTCAGTACTTC.